This paragraph covers one T cell receptor beta chain sequence. Its target antigen remains unknown. The sample holds no much larger clone one base away, and base qualities are not on file. The sample comes from a study of T cell changes during pregnancy in multiple sclerosis (dated by TCRdb to the late 2010s). Looking at the study overall: The study examined how the T cell repertoire changed over the course of pregnancy in women with multiple sclerosis.

The library relied on the immunoSEQ multiplex PCR assay. TCRdb re-hosts the immuneACCESS table, in-frame sequences only. Its copies lack some clones; in the studies checked, an unresolved V gene accounts for under half of them, and the cause for the rest is not known. For this sample the table gives approximately 53,000 clones, of which around 90% were detected only once. The ten largest account for under 6.5% of the sample. Germline trimming amounts to 1 base on V and 0 bases on J, with 9 as the count of junction bases outside the gene matches. In the germline V gene, CDR1 corresponds to SGHRS and CDR2 to YFSETQ. From the cysteine up to the phenylalanine, the CDR3 has a length of 20 residues. Just CDR3 DNA is preserved here, 60 bases in frame from base 1.

The material sequenced was peripheral blood, taken after pregnancy. The sequence is built from TRBV5-1 and TRBJ2-1; 14 middle bases align to TRBD2. This sequence was found in a female donor in good health, enrolled as a control in a pregnancy study. The bases read TGCGCCAGCAGCTTGCAGGGACTAGCGGGGGTACAGAGCTCCTACAATGAGCAGTTCTTC. Translation gives CASSLQGLAGVQSSYNEQFF.